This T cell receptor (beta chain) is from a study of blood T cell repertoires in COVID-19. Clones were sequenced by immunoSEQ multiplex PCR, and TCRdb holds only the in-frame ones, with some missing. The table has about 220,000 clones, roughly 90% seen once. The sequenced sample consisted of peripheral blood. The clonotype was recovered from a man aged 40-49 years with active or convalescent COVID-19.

CDR3 sequence: CASSSDRAGANVLTF. In DNA form, the CDR3 reads TGTGCCAGCAGTTCGGACAGGGCTGGGGCCAACGTCCTGACTTTC. The chain joins TRBV28 to TRBJ2-6, with TRBD1 matching over 8 bases. V dropped 4 bases and J dropped 2; count of bases not matched to a gene: 1. The CDR3 covers 15 residues. The germline V gene has CDR1 MDHEN and CDR2 SYDVKM. Full variable domain (outside the CDR3, taken from reference TRBV28 and TRBJ2-6): DVKVTQSSRYLVKRTGEKVFLECVQDMDHENMFWYRQDPGLGLRLIYFSYDVKMKEKGDIPEGYSVSREKKERFSLILESASTNQTSMYLCASSSDRAGANVLTFGAGSRLTVL.